This T cell receptor (beta chain) was observed in a study of T-cell reconstitution after alpha-beta-depleted transplantation in children. Regarding the study as a whole: Several hundred rapidly expanded clones from non-depleted graft cells reportedly supplied alpha-beta T cells about two months post-transplant. A year had passed since transplant, and T-cell counts and diversity by then came mostly from newly produced T cells.

For this clonotype: The antigen remains undetermined.

It was with unique molecular identifiers that the TCRbeta library was prepared. One entry per CDR3 protein results from TCRdb running MiXCR on the PCR reads. The table has 500,000 to 750,000 distinct CDR3 sequences, over 20% seen once. The CDR3 is 15 residues long. The germline V and J ends were trimmed by 3 bases and 4 bases, with 16 bases remaining between them. CDR1 SGHRS and CDR2 YFSETQ come from the germline V gene. The TCR was taken from a boy less than two years old with Wiskott-Aldrich syndrome, due to receive a stem cell transplant. The chain carries TRBV5-1 and TRBJ2-5; TRBD1 might be the D (5 bases). This sample comprised PBMCs, obtained before TCRalphabeta/CD19-depleted stem cell transplant. CDR3 coding DNA: TGCGCCAGCAGCTCCTCCAGGGCCTGGGGAGAGACCCAGTACTTC. Its protein is CASSSSRAWGETQYF.